One and the same sample provided the 21 T cell receptor delta chains below, sequenced in a study of gamma-delta T cells after stem cell transplantation. TCRdb reprocessed the RT-PCR reads through CATT. The sample records approximately 950 delta-chain clones, roughly 19% being singletons. The sequencing sample was made of gamma-delta T cells. The receptors stem from a human donor. It is not recorded whose cells these are; they may come from a transplant donor.

A note on this clone: A far larger clone is only one base removed, so a read error is likely. The V call is TRDV2, the J call TRDJ3, with unresolved D. Germline lookup yields CDR1 GEAIGNYY and CDR2 EKD. The germline V and J ends were trimmed by 5 bases and 0 bases, with 16 bases remaining between them. The CDR3 is 18 amino acids. This chain's CDR3 is CACGSVMLSSWDTRQMFF. The CDR3 DNA follows: TGTGCCTGTGGCTCCGTAATGCTGAGCTCCTGGGACACCCGACAGATGTTTTTC.

This clone occurred a few times. Only one base separates this from a far larger clonotype, so it likely reflects a read error. The chain is built from TRDV2 and TRDJ1, with TRDD3 matching over 10 bases. The CDR3 extends over 17 amino acids. V was clipped by 3 bases and J by 9 bases; unmatched bases: 18. CDR1 is GEAIGNYY, CDR2 EKD, per germline. CDR3 sequence reads: CACDALGLGDITVELIF. The CDR3 DNA reads TGTGCCTGTGACGCCCTCGGTCTGGGGGATATAACAGTCGAACTCATCTTT.

By proportion, this clone is large. The sample has other DNA sequences that encode this CDR3 too. For the CDR3, the DNA is TGTGCCTGTGACCCATTACTAAACACCGATAAACTCATCTTT. It translates to CACDPLLNTDKLIF. This sequence joins TRDV2 and TRDJ1; D remains unclear. V was cut by 3 bases and J by 0 bases, with 10 bases left in between. CDR1 is GEAIGNYY, CDR2 EKD, per germline. The CDR3 has 14 amino acids.

Within the sample, this clone is large (0.1 to 1%). The identical CDR3 is also encoded by other nucleotide sequences in the sample. The chain couples TRDV2 to TRDJ1; 8 bases match TRDD3. The CDR3 is 16 amino acids. With 0 bases clipped from V and 2 bases from J, the junction kept 7 bases outside the gene matches. Per the germline V gene, CDR1 is GEAIGNYY and CDR2 is EKD. CDR3 sequence reads: CACDTVGGLRTDKLIF. The CDR3 DNA reads as TGTGCCTGTGACACCGTTGGGGGATTGCGGACCGATAAACTCATCTTT.

In the case of this clone: A far more abundant clone sits one base away, making this likely a read error. J is TRDJ1 and V is TRDV2; 11 nucleotides line up with TRDD3. CDR1 and CDR2 from the germline V gene are GEAIGNYY and EKD. CDR3 length: 24 amino acids. Trimming cost V 1 base and J 0 bases; bases outside gene matches: 27. The CDR3 region is CACDTVPIGGYGRGTTRYTDKLIF. The CDR3 DNA follows: TGTGCCTGTGACACGGTCCCAATTGGGGGATACGGTCGAGGAACCACGCGATACACCGATAAACTCATCTTT.

In the case of this clone: This probably arose from a read error, given a far larger clone one base away. The same CDR3 is also encoded by other DNA sequences in this sample. The rearrangement joins TRDV2 to TRDJ3; TRDD3 aligns across 9 bases. Germline V gene data show CDR1 as GEAIGNYY and CDR2 as EKD. V lost 1 base and J lost 0; bases outside the gene matches: 12. This CDR3 contains 21 residues. CDR3 protein: CACDTISTGGYSSWDTRQMFF. The CDR3 DNA sequence: TGTGCCTGTGACACTATCAGTACGGGGGGATACAGCTCCTGGGACACCCGACAGATGTTTTTC.

Worth noting for this clone: This is likely an artifact of a read error, given a far larger clone one base away. The V call is TRDV2, the J call TRDJ3, with 9 bases aligning to TRDD3. The germline CDR1 and CDR2 sequences are GEAIGNYY and EKD. This CDR3 has 24 residues. CDR3 sequence reads: CACDTVSQVSTGGTLSRDTRQMFF. CDR3 in DNA: TGTGCCTGTGACACCGTCAGCCAAGTCAGTACTGGGGGAACCCTCTCCCGGGACACCCGACAGATGTTTTTC.

Points on this clone: A read error likely explains this, since a far larger clone differs by one base. V gene TRDV2 combines with J gene TRDJ3; 12 bases line up with TRDD3. The CDR3 length is 23 residues. Germline CDR1 reads GEAIGNYY; CDR2 reads EKD. CDR3 bases: TGTGCCTGTGGCACCGCCGCCCGCCCTGGGGGATACGGGGACTCCTGGGACACCCGACAGATGTTTTTC. Its protein is CACGTAARPGGYGDSWDTRQMFF.

This clone was picked up a small number of times. This likely reflects a read error, since a far larger clone is one base away. The chain recombines TRDV1 with TRDJ1; 7 nucleotides line up with TRDD3. The CDR3 loop spans 25 amino acids. Trimming at V came to 3 bases and at J to 0 bases, leaving 34 bases not matched to a gene. Germline CDR1 and CDR2: TSWWSYY and QGS. The CDR3: CALGESAPYVKGRWGTLPYTDKLIF. In DNA, the CDR3 is TGTGCTCTTGGGGAGTCAGCTCCCTACGTAAAGGGAAGGTGGGGGACTCTACCGTACACCGATAAACTCATCTTT.

Relative to its sample, this clone is large (0.1 to 1%). The chain has TRDV2 and TRDJ1; 10 bases align to TRDD3. J gave up 0 bases and V 1 base, and 4 bases lay outside the gene matches. Germline assignment: CDR1 GEAIGNYY and CDR2 EKD. The CDR3 runs to 16 residues. The DNA of the CDR3 is TGTGCCTGTGACACACTGGGGGATCGGTACACCGATAAACTCATCTTT. Its translation: CACDTLGDRYTDKLIF.

This clone has more than one count but fewer than ten. A far larger clone is a single base away, which makes a read error likely. V gene TRDV2 combines with J gene TRDJ3; 12 positions agree with TRDD3. The V segment lost 3 bases and the J segment 0 bases; nucleotides outside the gene matches: 11. The V gene's germline CDR1 is GEAIGNYY and CDR2 EKD. This CDR3 is built from 21 residues. DNA of the CDR3: TGTGCCTGTGACGCTATCAGTACTGGGGGATACAGCTCCTGGGACACCCGACAGATGTTTTTC. Amino acids: CACDAISTGGYSSWDTRQMFF.

Details on this clone: A far larger clone lies a single base away; this is likely a read error. This CDR3 is also generated by other DNA sequences in the sample. DNA for the CDR3: TGTGCCTGTGACACCGTAAGTACCCGCTCCTGGGACACCCGGCAGATGTTTTTC. Encoded protein: CACDTVSTRSWDTRQMFF. The chain uses TRDV2 and TRDJ3; D is perhaps TRDD3 (5 bases). CDR1 and CDR2 (germline): GEAIGNYY, EKD. The CDR3 contains 18 residues.

This clone was seen only a few times. This chain connects TRDV2 to TRDJ1; 13 bases map to TRDD3. There are 18 residues in the CDR3. Per the germline V gene, CDR1 is GEAIGNYY and CDR2 is EKD. V lost 0 bases and J lost 5; bases outside the gene matches: 11. CDR3 DNA: TGTGCCTGTGACACCGCGGGTACTGGGGGATACGCAAGGGATAAACTCATCTTT. Its protein product is CACDTAGTGGYARDKLIF.

Judged by abundance, this clone is medium-sized. A far larger clone is one nucleotide away, so this likely arose from a read error. This sequence joins TRDV2 and TRDJ3, with 9 bases fitting TRDD3. V dropped 3 bases and J dropped 1; count of bases not matched to a gene: 15. The CDR3 consists of 21 residues. Looked up from germline, CDR1 is GEAIGNYY and CDR2 is EKD. CDR3: CACDQLGDRVERSWDTRQMFF. The DNA for the CDR3 is TGTGCCTGTGACCAGTTGGGGGATAGGGTGGAGCGGTCCTGGGACACCCGACAGATGTTTTTC.

Sample share makes this clone large (0.1 to 1%). The V gene is TRDV2, the J gene TRDJ1, with 9 positions matching TRDD3. This CDR3 comprises 15 residues. Trimming cost V 3 bases and J 2 bases; bases outside gene matches: 6. Germline CDR1 and CDR2: GEAIGNYY and EKD. The DNA for the CDR3 is TGTGCCTGTGACGCTTTACTGGGGGAGACCGATAAACTCATCTTT. Amino acids: CACDALLGETDKLIF.

By share of the sample, this clone is large. The rearrangement joins TRDV2 to TRDJ1, with 9 bases aligning to TRDD3. The CDR3 runs 19 residues. Trimming cost V 3 bases and J 0 bases; bases outside gene matches: 16. Germline V lookup: CDR1 GEAIGNYY, CDR2 EKD. This CDR3 reads CACDPVLQDWGKNTDKLIF. The CDR3 nucleotides are TGTGCCTGTGACCCAGTCCTACAGGACTGGGGGAAAAACACCGATAAACTCATCTTT.

Worth noting for this clone: It differs at one base from a far larger clone, so likely a read error. V and J are TRDV2 and TRDJ3; 9 bases are a match to TRDD3. After removal of 0 bases from V and 3 bases from J, the junction contained 20 bases not matched to a gene. In germline, CDR1 is GEAIGNYY, CDR2 EKD. CDR3 length equals 23 residues. The CDR3 DNA reads as TGTGCCTGTGACACCCTCACTAGTACTGGGGGAGACCGCGCTTTCTGGGACACCCGACAGATGTTTTTC. It translates to CACDTLTSTGGDRAFWDTRQMFF.

Points on this clone: A read error is likely here: a far larger clone is one base away. The sample holds other DNA sequences that translate to the same CDR3. The rearrangement joins TRDV2 to TRDJ1; TRDD3 matches 12 bases. CDR3 size: 16 residues. CDR1 is GEAIGNYY and CDR2 is EKD in the germline V gene. Here the CDR3 DNA reads TGCGCCTGTGACGGGCTGGGGGATACGCGAACCGATAAACTCATCTTT. This translates into CACDGLGDTRTDKLIF.

This clone turned up a few times. Given a far larger clone just one base away, this is likely a sequencing read error. The genes are TRDV2 and TRDJ2, with D possibly being TRDD3 (6 bases). The V end was cut by 1 base, the J end by 2 bases, with 22 bases between. Germline CDR1 and CDR2: GEAIGNYY and EKD. The CDR3 extends over 19 amino acids. For the CDR3, the DNA is TGTGCCTGTGACACGATTTTGGGGGCCAGGTCAATCTTGACAGCACAACTCTTCTTT. Protein sequence: CACDTILGARSILTAQLFF.

Sample share makes this clone large. The genes are TRDV2 and TRDJ1; 7 positions agree with TRDD3. V was pared by 0 bases and J by 4 bases, with 10 bases of the junction left unmatched. This CDR3 has 16 residues. Germline V gene lookup returns CDR1 GEAIGNYY and CDR2 EKD. The CDR3 sequence is CACDTVGDPLGDKLIF. CDR3 in DNA: TGTGCCTGTGACACCGTGGGGGACCCCTTGGGCGATAAACTCATCTTT.

In its sample, this clone is large. DNA of the CDR3: TGTGCCTGTGACACCGTAGGGGGAGCTCGCGATAAACTCATCTTT. This codes for CACDTVGGARDKLIF. V usage is TRDV2 and J usage is TRDJ1; a weak D match, TRDD3 (6 bases). The CDR3 loop spans 15 amino acids. Germline CDR1 and CDR2: GEAIGNYY and EKD. Trimming left V 0 bases short and J 4 bases short, with 14 bases between.